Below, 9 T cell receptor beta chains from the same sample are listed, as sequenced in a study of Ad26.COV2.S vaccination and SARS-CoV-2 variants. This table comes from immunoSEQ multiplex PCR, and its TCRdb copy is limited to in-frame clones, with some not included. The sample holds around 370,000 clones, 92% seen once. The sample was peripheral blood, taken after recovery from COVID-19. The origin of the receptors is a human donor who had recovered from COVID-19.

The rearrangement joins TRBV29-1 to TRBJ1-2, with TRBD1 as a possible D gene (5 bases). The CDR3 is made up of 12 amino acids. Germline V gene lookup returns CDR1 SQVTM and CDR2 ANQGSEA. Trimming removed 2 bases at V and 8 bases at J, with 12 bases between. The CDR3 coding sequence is TGCAGCGTTGAAAGAGGGGTGAGCGGCTACACCTTC. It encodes CSVERGVSGYTF.

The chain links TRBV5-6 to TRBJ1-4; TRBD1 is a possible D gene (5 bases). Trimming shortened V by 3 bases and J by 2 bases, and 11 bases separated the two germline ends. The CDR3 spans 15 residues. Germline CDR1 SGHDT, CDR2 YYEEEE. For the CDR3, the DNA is TGTGCCAGCAGCTGGACTCGACAGACTAATGAAAAACTGTTTTTT. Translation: CASSWTRQTNEKLFF.

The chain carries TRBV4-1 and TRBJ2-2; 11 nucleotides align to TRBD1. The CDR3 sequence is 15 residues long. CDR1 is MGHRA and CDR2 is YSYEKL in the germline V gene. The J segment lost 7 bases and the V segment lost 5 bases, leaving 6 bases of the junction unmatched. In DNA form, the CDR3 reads TGCGCCAGCAGCGGCCGGGACAGGGGGATCGGGGAGCTGTTTTTT. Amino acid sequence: CASSGRDRGIGELFF.

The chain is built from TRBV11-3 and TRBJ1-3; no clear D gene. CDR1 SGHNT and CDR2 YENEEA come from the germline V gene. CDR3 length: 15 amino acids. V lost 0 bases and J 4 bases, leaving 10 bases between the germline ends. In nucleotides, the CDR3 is TGTGCCAGCAGCTTAGAGTCTACGGGAGGAAACACCATATATTTT. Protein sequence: CASSLESTGGNTIYF. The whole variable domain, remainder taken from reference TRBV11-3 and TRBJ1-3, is EAGVVQSPRYKIIEKKQPVAFWCNPISGHNTLYWYLQNLGQGPELLIRYENEEAVDDSQLPKDRFSAERLKGVDSTLKIQPAELGDSAVYLCASSLESTGGNTIYFGEGSWLTVV.

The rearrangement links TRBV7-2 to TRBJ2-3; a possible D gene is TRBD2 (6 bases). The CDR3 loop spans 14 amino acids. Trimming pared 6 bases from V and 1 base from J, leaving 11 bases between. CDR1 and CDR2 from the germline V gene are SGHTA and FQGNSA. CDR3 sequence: CASRSGGGTDTQYF. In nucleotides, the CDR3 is TGTGCCAGCAGAAGCGGCGGGGGCACAGATACGCAGTATTTT. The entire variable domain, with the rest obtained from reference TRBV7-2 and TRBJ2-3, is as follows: GAGVSQSPSNKVTEKGKDVELRCDPISGHTALYWYRQSLGQGLEFLIYFQGNSAPDKSGLPSDRFSAERTGGSVSTLTIQRTQQEDSAVYLCASRSGGGTDTQYFGPGTRLTVL.

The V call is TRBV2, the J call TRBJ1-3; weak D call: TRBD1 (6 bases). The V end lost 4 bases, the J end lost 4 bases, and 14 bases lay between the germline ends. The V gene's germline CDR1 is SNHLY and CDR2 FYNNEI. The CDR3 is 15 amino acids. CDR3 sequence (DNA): TGTGCCAGCAGTGCCTCAGGGGCAGGAGGAAACACCATATATTTT. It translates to CASSASGAGGNTIYF.

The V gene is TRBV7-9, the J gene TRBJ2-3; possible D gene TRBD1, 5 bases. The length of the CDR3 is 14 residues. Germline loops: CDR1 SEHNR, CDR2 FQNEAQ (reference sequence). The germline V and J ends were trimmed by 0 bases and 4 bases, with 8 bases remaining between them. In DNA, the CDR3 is TGTGCCAGCAGCTTAGCCCAGGGCGCAGATACGCAGTATTTT. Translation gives CASSLAQGADTQYF.

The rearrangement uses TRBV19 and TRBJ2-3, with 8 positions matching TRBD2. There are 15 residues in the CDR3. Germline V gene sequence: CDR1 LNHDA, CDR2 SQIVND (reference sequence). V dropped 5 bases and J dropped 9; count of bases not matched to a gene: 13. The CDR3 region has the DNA TGTGCCAGTAGTGCCCCGGGGGGGCGCTTAGGAACGCAGTATTTT. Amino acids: CASSAPGGRLGTQYF.

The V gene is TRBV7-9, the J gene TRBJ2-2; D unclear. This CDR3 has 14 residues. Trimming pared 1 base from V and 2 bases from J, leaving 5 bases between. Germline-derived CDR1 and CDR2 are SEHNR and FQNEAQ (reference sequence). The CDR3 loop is CASSLGHNTGELFF. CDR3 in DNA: TGTGCCAGCAGCTTAGGACACAACACCGGGGAGCTGTTTTTT.